The 10 T cell receptor beta chains reported below all come from one sample, sequenced in a study of shared clonotypes between healthy human individuals. The assay was immunoSEQ multiplex PCR, and TCRdb's table has in-frame clones only and misses some. The sample consists of some 2,400,000 clones, almost 96% of them appearing once. Material for sequencing was naive CD4+ T cells sorted from blood. Indicated subset: CD45RA+ positively selected. The receptors derive from a man aged 18 to 29 in good health.

This chain uses TRBV13 with TRBJ2-6; D unresolved. V lost 2 bases, J lost 0 bases, and 14 bases lay in between. Germline values: CDR1 PRHDT, CDR2 FYEKMQ (reference sequence). The CDR3 has 18 residues. CDR3 sequence: CASSLLAAGLSGANVLTF. DNA for the CDR3: TGTGCCAGCAGCTTATTGGCAGCCGGCCTCTCTGGGGCCAACGTCCTGACTTTC.

Notes on this clone: Other DNA sequences in this sample translate to the same CDR3. The genes are TRBV30 and TRBJ2-2; D not certain. V lost 0 bases, J lost 7 bases, and 3 bases lay in between. The CDR3 spans 11 residues. Germline V gene lookup returns CDR1 GTSNPN and CDR2 SVGIG (reference sequence). CDR3 sequence (DNA): TGTGCCTGGAGTGTAATCGGGGAGCTGTTTTTT. Translating it yields CAWSVIGELFF.

V is TRBV11-2 and J is TRBJ2-3; D remains unclear. V dropped 1 base and J dropped 2 bases, with 10 bases sitting between them. CDR3 length: 15 amino acids. Germline V lookup: CDR1 SGHAT, CDR2 FQNNGV. The CDR3 loop is CASSLAQLITDTQYF. The CDR3 DNA follows: TGTGCCAGCAGCTTAGCCCAACTAATCACAGATACGCAGTATTTT.

The chain carries TRBV5-5 and TRBJ2-7, with TRBD1 matching over 10 bases. The CDR3 runs to 15 residues. J lost 3 bases, V lost 2 bases, and 5 bases had no gene match. From germline, CDR1 is SGHKS and CDR2 YYEKEE (reference sequence). CDR3: CASSFRDRGYYEQYF. The CDR3 coding sequence is TGTGCCAGCAGCTTCCGGGACAGGGGATACTACGAGCAGTACTTC.

This chain links TRBV9 with TRBJ2-3; TRBD2 might be the D (6 bases). Germline V CDR1 and CDR2: SGDLS, YYNGEE. Deletions cut 3 bases from V and 2 bases from J, with 19 bases between. The CDR3 has 17 residues. The CDR3 DNA is TGTGCCAGCAGCGCATCCAAACCGGGACTCAACACAGATACGCAGTATTTT. It translates to CASSASKPGLNTDTQYF.

V gene TRBV11-2 combines with J gene TRBJ2-2; 8 positions match TRBD1. Germline V gene sequence: CDR1 SGHAT, CDR2 FQNNGV. J lost 4 bases, V lost 8 bases, and 6 bases had no gene match. The CDR3 has 14 amino acids. The DNA of the CDR3 is TGTGCCAGCGGCCACAGGGGGGTCACCGGGGAGCTGTTTTTT. Its protein is CASGHRGVTGELFF.

The chain couples TRBV19 to TRBJ1-2, with D unresolved. This CDR3 comprises 13 residues. Germline loops: CDR1 LNHDA, CDR2 SQIVND (reference sequence). Trimming shortened V by 5 bases and J by 2 bases, and 9 bases separated the two germline ends. The CDR3 is CASSSKGNYGYTF. CDR3 bases: TGTGCCAGTAGTTCCAAGGGAAACTATGGCTACACCTTC.

The V and J genes are TRBV2 and TRBJ2-1; 10 bases fit TRBD2. V trimming: 8 bases; J trimming: 8 bases; junction bases outside the gene matches: 12. This CDR3 is built from 15 residues. Germline CDR1 reads SNHLY; CDR2 reads FYNNEI. CDR3 DNA: TGTGCCAGCCAGCCCCCTAGCGGGAGTTATTATGAGCAGTTCTTC. It specifies CASQPPSGSYYEQFF.

V gene TRBV6-5 combines with J gene TRBJ1-2, with TRBD1 matching over 7 bases. With 0 bases clipped from V and 7 bases from J, the junction kept 5 bases outside the gene matches. The CDR3 totals 14 residues. Per germline, CDR1 MNHEY and CDR2 SVGAGI. The CDR3 sequence is CASSYSGQGVGYTF. CDR3 in DNA: TGTGCCAGCAGTTACTCGGGGCAGGGGGTTGGCTACACCTTC.

V usage is TRBV6-4 and J usage is TRBJ1-6; 7 bases are shared with TRBD1. This CDR3 contains 16 residues. Germline CDR1 MRHNA, CDR2 SNTAGT. Trimming at V came to 4 bases and at J to 7 bases, leaving 10 bases not matched to a gene. The CDR3 DNA sequence: TGTGCCAGCAGTGCAGTCGGGGACAGACTAAATTCACCCCTCCACTTT. Translating it yields CASSAVGDRLNSPLHF.